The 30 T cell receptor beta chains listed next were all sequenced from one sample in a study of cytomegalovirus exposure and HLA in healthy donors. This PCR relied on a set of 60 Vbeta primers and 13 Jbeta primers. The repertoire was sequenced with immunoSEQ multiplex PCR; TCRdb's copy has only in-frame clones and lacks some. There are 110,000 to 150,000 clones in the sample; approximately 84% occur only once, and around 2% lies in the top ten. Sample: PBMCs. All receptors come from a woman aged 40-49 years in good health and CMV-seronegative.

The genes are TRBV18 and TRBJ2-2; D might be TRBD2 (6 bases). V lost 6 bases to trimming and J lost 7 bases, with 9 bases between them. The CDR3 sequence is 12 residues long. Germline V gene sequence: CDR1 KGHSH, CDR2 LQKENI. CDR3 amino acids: CASSPGLGELFF. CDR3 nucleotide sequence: TGTGCCAGCTCCCCGGGACTCGGGGAGCTGTTTTTT.

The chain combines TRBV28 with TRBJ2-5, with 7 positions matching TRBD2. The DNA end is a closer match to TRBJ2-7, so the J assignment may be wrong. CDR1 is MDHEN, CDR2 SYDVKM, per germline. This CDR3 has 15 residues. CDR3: CASRSGGGPIYEQYF. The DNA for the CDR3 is TGTGCCAGCAGAAGTGGGGGAGGGCCTATCTACGAGCAGTACTTC.

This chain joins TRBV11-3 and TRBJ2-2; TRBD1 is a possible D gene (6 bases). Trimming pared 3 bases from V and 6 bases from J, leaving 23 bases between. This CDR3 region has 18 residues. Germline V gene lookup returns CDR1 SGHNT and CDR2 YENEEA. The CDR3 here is CASSFGRYGTSWSGELFF. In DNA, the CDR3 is TGTGCCAGCAGCTTCGGTCGATACGGGACAAGTTGGTCCGGGGAGCTGTTTTTT.

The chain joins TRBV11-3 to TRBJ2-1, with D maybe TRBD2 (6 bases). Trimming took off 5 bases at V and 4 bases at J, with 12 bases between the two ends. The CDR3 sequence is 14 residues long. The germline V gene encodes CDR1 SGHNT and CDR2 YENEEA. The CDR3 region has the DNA TGTGCCAGCAGCCCCGGGACTGTTTACAATGAGCAGTTCTTC. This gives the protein CASSPGTVYNEQFF.

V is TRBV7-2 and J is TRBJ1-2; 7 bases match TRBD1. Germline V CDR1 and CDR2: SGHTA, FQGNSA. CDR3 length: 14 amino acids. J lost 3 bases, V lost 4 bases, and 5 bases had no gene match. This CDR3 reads CASSYRQGYYGYTF. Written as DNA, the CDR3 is TGTGCCAGCAGCTACCGACAGGGTTACTATGGCTACACCTTC.

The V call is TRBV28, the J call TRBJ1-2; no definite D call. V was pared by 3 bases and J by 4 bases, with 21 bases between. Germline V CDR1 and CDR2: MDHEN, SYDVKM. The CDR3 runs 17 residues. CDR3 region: CASSFYEEGTGSYGYTF. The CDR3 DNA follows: TGTGCCAGCAGTTTTTATGAGGAGGGAACGGGGTCCTATGGCTACACCTTC.

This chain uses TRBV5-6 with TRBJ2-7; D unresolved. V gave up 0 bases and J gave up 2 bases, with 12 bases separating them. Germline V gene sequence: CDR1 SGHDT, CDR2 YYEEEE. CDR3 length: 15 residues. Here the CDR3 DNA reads TGTGCCAGCAGCTTGGCCGGAGTGATACCCTACGAGCAGTACTTC. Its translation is CASSLAGVIPYEQYF.

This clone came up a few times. The CDR3 DNA follows: TGTGCCAGCAGCTTTGGGCCCTACAATGAGCAGTTCTTC. It translates to CASSFGPYNEQFF. The chain has TRBV7-3 and TRBJ2-1; D call uncertain. Germline assignment: CDR1 SGHTA and CDR2 FQGTGA. The CDR3 runs 13 residues. Trimming removed 3 bases at V and 2 bases at J, with 5 bases between.

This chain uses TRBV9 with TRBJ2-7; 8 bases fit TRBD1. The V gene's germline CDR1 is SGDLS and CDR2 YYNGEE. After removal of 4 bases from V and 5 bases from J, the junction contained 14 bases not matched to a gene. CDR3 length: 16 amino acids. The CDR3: CASSPPRTGNVDEQYF. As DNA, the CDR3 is TGTGCCAGCAGCCCCCCCCGGACAGGGAATGTGGACGAGCAGTACTTC.

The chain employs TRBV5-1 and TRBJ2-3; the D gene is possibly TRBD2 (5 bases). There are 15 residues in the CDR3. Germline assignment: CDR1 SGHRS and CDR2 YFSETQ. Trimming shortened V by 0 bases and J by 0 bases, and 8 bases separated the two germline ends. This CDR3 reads CASSLDGDSTDTQYF. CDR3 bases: TGCGCCAGCAGCTTGGACGGGGATAGCACAGATACGCAGTATTTT.

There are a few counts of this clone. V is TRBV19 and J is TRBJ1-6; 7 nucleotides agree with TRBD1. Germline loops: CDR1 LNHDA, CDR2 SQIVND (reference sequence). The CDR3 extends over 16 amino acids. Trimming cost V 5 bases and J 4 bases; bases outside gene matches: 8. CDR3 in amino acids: CASSRTTGAYNSPLHF. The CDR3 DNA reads TGTGCCAGTAGTCGGACTACAGGGGCATATAATTCACCCCTCCACTTT. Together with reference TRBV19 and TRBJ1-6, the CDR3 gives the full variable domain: DGGITQSPKYLFRKEGQNVTLSCEQNLNHDAMYWYRQDPGQGLRLIYYSQIVNDFQKGDIAEGYSVSREKKESFPLTVTSAQKNPTAFYLCASSRTTGAYNSPLHFGNGTRLTVT.

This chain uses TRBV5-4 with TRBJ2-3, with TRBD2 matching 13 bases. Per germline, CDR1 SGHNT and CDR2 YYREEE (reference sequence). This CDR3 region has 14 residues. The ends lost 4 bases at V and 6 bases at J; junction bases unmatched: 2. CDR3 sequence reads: CASSELAGGDTQYF. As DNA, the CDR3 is TGTGCCAGCAGCGAACTAGCGGGGGGGGATACGCAGTATTTT.

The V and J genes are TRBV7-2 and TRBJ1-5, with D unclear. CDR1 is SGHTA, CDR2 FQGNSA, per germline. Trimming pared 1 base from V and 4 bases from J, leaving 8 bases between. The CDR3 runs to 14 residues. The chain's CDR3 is CASSLVPSNQPQHF. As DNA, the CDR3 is TGTGCCAGCAGCTTAGTTCCCAGTAATCAGCCCCAGCATTTT.

CDR3 in amino acids: CASSSPGLAFKSSYNEQFF. The CDR3 DNA reads TGTGCCAGCAGTTCCCCGGGACTAGCATTTAAGAGCTCCTACAATGAGCAGTTCTTC. The rearrangement uses TRBV28 and TRBJ2-1; 9 bases fit TRBD2. CDR1 and CDR2 (germline): MDHEN, SYDVKM. The CDR3 has 19 residues. The V gene end was trimmed by 4 bases and the J gene end by 0 bases; junction bases not matched to a gene: 13.

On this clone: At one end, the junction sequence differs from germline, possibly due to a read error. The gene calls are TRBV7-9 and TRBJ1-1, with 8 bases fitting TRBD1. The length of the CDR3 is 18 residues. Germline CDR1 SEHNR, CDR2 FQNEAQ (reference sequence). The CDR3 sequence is CASSLASRDRPIDTEAFF. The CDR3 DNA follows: TGTGCCAGCAGCCTAGCCTCCCGGGACAGGCCTATCGACACTGAAGCTTTCTTT. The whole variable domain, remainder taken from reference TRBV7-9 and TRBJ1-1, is DTGVSQNPRHKITKRGQNVTFRCDPISEHNRLYWYRQTLGQGPEFLTYFQNEAQLEKSRLLSDRFSAERPKGSFSTLEIQRTEQGDSAMYLCASSLASRDRPIDTEAFFGQGTRLTVV.

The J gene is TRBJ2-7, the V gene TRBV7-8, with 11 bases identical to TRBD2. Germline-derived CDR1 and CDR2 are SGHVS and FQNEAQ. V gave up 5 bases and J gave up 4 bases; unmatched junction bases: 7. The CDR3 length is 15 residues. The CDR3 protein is CASSNSGRALYEQYF. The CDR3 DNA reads TGTGCCAGCAGCAATAGCGGGAGGGCCTTATACGAGCAGTACTTC.

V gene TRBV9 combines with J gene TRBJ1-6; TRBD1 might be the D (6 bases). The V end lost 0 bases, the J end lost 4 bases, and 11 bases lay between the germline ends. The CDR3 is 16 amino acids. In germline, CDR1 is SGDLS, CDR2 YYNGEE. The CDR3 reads CASSVGGQSYNSPLHF. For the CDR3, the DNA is TGTGCCAGCAGCGTAGGTGGACAGAGTTATAATTCACCCCTCCACTTT.

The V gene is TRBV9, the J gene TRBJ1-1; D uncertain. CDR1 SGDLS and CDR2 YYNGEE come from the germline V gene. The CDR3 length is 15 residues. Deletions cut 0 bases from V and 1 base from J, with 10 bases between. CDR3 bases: TGTGCCAGCAGCGTAGTCCCGGGAGGGAACACTGAAGCTTTCTTT. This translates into CASSVVPGGNTEAFF.

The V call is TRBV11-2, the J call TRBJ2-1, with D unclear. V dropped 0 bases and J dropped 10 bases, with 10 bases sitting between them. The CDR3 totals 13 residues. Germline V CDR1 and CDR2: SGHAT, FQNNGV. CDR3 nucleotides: TGTGCCAGCAGCTTAGAACTTGGTCTGGAGCAGTTCTTC. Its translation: CASSLELGLEQFF.

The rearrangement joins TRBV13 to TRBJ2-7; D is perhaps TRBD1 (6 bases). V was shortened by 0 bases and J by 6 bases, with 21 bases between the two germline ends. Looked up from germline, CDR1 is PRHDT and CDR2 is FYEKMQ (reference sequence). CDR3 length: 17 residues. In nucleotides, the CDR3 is TGTGCCAGCAGCTTAGGAGCCTGGGGACATATATCCAGCGAGCAGTACTTC. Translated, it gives CASSLGAWGHISSEQYF.

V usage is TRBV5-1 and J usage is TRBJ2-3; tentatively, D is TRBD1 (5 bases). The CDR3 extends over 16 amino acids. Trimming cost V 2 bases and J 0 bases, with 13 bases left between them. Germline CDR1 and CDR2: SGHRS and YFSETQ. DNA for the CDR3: TGCGCCAGCAGCTTACAGGTCGCCCCTAGCACAGATACGCAGTATTTT. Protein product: CASSLQVAPSTDTQYF. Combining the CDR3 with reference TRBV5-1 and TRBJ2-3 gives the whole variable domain KAGVTQTPRYLIKTRGQQVTLSCSPISGHRSVSWYQQTPGQGLQFLFEYFSETQRNKGNFPGRFSGRQFSNSRSEMNVSTLELGDSALYLCASSLQVAPSTDTQYFGPGTRLTVL.

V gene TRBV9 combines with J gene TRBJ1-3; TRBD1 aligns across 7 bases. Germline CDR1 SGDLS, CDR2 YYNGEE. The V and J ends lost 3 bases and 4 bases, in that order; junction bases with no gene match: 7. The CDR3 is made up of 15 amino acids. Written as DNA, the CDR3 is TGTGCCAGCAGCGAGGAGACAGGGAAAGGAAACACCATATATTTT. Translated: CASSEETGKGNTIYF.

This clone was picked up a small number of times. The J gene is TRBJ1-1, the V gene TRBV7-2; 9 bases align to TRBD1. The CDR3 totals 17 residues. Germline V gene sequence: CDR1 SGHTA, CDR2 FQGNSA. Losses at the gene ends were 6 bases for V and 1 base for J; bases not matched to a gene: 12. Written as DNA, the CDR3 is TGTGCCAGCAGGGACCCGGGACAGGGTAGGGGGAACACTGAAGCTTTCTTT. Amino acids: CASRDPGQGRGNTEAFF.

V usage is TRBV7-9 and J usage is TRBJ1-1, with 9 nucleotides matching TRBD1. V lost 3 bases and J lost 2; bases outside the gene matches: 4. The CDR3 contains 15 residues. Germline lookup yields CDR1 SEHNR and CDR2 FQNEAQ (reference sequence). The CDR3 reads CASSFLTGGNTEAFF. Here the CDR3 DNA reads TGTGCCAGCAGCTTCCTGACAGGGGGAAACACTGAAGCTTTCTTT.

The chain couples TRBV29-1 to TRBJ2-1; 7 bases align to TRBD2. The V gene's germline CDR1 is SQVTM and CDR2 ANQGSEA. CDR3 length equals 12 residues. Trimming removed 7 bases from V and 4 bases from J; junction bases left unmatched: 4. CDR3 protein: CSDTSEYNEQFF. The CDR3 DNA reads TGCAGCGACACTAGCGAATACAATGAGCAGTTCTTC.

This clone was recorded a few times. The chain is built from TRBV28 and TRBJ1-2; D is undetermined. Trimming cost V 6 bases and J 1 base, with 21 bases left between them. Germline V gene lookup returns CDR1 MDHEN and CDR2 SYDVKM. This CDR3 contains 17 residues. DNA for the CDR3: TGTGCCAGCAGAGGTACGGCCGGGATCCATTATAACTATGGCTACACCTTC. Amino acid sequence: CASRGTAGIHYNYGYTF.

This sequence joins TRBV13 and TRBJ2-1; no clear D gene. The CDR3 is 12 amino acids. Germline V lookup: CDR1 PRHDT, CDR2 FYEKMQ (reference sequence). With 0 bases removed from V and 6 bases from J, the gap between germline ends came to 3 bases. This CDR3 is CASSLGRNEQFF. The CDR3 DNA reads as TGTGCCAGCAGCTTAGGCCGCAATGAGCAGTTCTTC.

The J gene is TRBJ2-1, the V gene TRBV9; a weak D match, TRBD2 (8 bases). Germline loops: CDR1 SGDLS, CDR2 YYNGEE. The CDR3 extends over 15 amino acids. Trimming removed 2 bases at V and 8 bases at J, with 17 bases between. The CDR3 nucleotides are TGTGCCAGCAGCGTGACTAGCGAAGGGGGCGATGAGCAGTTCTTC. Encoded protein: CASSVTSEGGDEQFF.

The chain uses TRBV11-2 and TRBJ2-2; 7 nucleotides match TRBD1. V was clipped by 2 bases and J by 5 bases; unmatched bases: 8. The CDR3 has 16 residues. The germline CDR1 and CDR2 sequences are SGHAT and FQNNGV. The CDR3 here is CASSLLRGRLTGELFF. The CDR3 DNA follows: TGTGCCAGCAGCTTACTAAGGGGGCGGCTTACCGGGGAGCTGTTTTTT.

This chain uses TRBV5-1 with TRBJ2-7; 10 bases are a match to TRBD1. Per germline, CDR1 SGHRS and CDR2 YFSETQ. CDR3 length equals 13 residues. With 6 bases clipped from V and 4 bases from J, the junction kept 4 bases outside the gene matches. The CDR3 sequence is CASKPGQGYEQYF. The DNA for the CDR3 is TGCGCCAGCAAGCCGGGACAGGGGTACGAGCAGTACTTC.